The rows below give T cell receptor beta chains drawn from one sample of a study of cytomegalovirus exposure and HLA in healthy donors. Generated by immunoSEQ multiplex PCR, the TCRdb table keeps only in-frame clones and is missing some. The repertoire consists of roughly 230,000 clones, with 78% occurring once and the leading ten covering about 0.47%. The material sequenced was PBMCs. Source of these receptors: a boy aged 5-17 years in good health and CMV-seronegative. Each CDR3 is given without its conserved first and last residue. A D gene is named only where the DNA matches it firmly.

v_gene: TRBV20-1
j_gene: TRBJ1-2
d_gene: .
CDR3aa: SARRADGYT

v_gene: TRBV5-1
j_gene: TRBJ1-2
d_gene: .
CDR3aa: ASSPLGEAGYT

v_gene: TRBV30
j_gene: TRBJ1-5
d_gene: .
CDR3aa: AWIFACWGSDSRNQPQH

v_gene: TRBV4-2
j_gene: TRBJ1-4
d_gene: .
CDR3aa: ASSPSPRGEKLF

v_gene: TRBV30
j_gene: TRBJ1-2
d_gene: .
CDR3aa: AWTAHRAANYGYT

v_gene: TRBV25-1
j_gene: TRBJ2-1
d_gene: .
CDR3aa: ASSEFPLSYNEQF

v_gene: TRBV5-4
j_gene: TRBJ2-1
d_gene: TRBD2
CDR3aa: ASSLKSGLSLTNEQF

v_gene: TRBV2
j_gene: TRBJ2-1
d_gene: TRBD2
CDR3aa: ASSEGGNYNEQF

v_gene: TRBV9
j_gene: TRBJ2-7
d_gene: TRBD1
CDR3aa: ASSVDGWTGPYEQY

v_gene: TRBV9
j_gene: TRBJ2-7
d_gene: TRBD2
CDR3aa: ASSGGLAGTYEQY

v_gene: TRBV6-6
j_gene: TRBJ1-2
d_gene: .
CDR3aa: ASYHVGGSYGYT

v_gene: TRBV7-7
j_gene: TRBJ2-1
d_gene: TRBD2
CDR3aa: ASRRRLAGGPTYNEQF

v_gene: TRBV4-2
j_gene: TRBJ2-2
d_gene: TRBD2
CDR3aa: ASSHLAGGDTGELF

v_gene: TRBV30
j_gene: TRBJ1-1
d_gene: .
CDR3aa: AWTQRGRNTEAF

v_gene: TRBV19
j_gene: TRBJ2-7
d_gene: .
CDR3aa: ASSSAVEQY

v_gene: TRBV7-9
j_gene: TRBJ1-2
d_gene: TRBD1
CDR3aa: ASSDRDRGYGYT

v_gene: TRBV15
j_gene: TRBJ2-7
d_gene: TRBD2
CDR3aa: ATSSNLQRGQAYEQY

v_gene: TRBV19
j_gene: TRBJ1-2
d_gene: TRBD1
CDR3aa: ASSIGTGGGYT

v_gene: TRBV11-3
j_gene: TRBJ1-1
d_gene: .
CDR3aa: ASSLGNPGRRMNTEAF

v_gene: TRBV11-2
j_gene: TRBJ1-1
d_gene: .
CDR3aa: ASSTQPGNTEAF

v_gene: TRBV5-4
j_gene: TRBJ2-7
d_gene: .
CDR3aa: ASSPPGHSYEQY

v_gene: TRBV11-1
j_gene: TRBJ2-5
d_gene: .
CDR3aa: ASSLDREETQY

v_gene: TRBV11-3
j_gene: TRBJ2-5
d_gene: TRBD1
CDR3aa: ASSGRQGIQETQY

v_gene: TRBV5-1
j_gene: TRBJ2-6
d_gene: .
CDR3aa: ASSPTDSGANVLT

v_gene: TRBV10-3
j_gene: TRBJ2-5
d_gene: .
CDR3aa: AIGTRADEETQY

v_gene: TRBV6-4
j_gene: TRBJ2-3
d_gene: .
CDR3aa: ASAREGTDTQY